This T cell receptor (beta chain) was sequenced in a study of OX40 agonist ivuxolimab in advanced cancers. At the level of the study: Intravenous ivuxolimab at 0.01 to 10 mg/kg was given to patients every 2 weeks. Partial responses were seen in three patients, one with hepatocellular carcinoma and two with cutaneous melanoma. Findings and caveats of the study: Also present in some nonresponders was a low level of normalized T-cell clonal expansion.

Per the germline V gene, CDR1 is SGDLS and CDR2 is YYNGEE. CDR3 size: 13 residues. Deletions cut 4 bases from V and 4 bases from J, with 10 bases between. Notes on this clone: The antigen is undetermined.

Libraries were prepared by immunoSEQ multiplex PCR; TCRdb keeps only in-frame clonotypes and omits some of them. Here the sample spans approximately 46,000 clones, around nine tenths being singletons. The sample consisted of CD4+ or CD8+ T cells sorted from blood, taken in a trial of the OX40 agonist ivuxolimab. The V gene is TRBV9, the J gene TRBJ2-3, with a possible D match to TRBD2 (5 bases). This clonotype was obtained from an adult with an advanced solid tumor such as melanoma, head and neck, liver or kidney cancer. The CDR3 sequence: CASSHSSPDTQYF. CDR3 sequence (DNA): TGTGCCAGCAGCCATTCTAGCCCAGATACGCAGTATTTT.